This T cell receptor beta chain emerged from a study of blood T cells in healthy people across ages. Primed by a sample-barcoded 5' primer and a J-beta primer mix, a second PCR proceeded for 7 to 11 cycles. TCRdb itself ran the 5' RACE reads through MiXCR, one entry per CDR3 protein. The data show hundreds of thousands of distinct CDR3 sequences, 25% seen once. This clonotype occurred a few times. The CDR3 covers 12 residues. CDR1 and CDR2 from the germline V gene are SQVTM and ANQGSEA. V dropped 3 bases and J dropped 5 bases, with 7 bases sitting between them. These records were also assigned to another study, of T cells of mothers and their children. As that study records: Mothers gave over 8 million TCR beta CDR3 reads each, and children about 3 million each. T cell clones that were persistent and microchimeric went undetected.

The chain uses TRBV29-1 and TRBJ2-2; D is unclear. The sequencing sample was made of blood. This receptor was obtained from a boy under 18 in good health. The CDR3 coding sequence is TGCAGCGTTGACGCGTTTACCGGGGAGCTGTTTTTT. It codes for CSVDAFTGELFF.